The entry that follows covers one T cell receptor beta chain sequence. Its antigen is as yet unknown. MiXCR, run by TCRdb on the 5' RACE reads, gives a single entry per CDR3 protein. The sample lists about 160,000 distinct CDR3 sequences; around a third were seen once. These data belong to a study of T-cell memory formation after mild COVID-19. Study-level findings and limits: SARS-CoV-2 specificity was not confirmed for second-wave clones peaking on day 37.

The CDR3 sequence is 16 residues long. The germline CDR1 and CDR2 sequences are LNHDA and SQIVND (reference sequence). V was cut by 4 bases and J by 4 bases, with 17 bases left in between. The sequence derives from an adult woman who had mild COVID-19 (a few samples of this study predate the infection). Cell type and time point are not known. The chain uses TRBV19 and TRBJ2-1; possibly TRBD1 or TRBD2 for D (6 bases each). Sequenced sample: PBMCs or a T cell subset sorted from them (not recorded which). The CDR3, as DNA: TGTGCCAGTAGTAGTTGGGGACTCCAGGGGTACAATGAGCAGTTCTTC. It specifies CASSSWGLQGYNEQFF. Full variable domain (outside the CDR3, taken from reference TRBV19 and TRBJ2-1): DGGITQSPKYLFRKEGQNVTLSCEQNLNHDAMYWYRQDPGQGLRLIYYSQIVNDFQKGDIAEGYSVSREKKESFPLTVTSAQKNPTAFYLCASSSWGLQGYNEQFFGPGTRLTVL.